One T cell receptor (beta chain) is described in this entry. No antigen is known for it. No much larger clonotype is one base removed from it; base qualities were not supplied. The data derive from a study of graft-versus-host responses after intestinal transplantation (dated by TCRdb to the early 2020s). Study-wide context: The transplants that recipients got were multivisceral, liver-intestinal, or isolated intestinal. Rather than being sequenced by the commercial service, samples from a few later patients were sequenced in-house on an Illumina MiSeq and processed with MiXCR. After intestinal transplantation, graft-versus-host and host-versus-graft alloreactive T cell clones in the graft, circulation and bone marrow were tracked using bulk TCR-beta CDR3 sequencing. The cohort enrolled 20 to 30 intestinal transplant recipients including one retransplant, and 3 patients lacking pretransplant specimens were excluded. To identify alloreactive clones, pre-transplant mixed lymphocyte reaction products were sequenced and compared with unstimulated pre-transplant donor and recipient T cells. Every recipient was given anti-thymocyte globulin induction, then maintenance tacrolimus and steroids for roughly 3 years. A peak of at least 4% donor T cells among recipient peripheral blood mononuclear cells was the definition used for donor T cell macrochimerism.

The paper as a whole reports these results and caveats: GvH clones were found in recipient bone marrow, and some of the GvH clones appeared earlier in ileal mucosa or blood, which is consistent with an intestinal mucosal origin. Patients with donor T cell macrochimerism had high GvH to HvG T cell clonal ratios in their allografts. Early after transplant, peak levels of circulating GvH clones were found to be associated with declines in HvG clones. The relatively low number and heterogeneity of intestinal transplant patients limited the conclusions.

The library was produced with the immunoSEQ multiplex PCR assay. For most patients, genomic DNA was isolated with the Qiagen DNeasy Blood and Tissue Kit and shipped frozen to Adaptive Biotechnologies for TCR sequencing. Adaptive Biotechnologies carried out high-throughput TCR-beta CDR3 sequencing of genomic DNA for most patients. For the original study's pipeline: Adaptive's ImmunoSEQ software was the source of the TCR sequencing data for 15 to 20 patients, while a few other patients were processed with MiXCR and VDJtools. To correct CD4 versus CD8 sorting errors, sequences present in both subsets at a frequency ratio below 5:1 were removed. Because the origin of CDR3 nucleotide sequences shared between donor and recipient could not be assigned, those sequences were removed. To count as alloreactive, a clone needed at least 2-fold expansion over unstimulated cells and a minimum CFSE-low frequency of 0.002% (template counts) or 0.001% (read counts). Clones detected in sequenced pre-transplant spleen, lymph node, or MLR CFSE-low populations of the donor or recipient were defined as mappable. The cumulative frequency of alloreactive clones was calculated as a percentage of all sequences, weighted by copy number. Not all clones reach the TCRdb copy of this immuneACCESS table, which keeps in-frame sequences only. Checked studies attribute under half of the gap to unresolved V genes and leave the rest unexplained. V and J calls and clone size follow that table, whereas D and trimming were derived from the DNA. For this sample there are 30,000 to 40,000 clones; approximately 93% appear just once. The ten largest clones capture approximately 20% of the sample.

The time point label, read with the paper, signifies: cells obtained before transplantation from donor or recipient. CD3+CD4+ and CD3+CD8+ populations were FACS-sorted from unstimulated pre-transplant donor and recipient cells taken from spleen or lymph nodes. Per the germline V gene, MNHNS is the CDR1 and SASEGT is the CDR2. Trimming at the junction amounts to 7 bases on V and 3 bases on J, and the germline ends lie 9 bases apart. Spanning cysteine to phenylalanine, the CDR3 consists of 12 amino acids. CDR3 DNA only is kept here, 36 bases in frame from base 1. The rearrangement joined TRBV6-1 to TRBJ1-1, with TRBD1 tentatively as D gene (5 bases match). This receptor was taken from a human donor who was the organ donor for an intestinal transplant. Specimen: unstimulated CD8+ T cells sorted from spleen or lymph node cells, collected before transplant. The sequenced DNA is TGTGCCAGCATAAAGGGGTACACTGAAGCTTTCTTT. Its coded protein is CASIKGYTEAFF.